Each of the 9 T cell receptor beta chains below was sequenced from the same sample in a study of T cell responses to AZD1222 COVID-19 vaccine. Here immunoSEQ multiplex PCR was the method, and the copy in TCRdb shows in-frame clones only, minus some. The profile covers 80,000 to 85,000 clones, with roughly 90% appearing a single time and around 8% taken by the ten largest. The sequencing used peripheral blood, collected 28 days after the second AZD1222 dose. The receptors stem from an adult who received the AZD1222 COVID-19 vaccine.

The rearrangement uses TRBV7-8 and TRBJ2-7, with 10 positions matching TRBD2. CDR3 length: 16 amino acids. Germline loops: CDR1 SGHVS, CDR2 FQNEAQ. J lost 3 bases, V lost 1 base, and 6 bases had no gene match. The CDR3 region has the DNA TGTGCCAGCAGCTTAGGTTTCGGACTAGCGGTCTACGAGCAGTACTTC. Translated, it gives CASSLGFGLAVYEQYF.

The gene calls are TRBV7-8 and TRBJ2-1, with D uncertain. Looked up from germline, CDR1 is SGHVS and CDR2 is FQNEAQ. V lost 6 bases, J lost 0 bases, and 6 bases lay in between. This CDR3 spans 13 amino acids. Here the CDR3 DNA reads TGTGCCAGCAGTCCCTTCTCCTACAATGAGCAGTTCTTC. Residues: CASSPFSYNEQFF.

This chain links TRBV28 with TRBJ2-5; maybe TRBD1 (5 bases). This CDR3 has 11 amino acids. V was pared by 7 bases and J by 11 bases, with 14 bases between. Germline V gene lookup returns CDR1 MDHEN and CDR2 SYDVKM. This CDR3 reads CASISGLSQYF. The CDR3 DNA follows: TGTGCCAGCATCTCAGGGTTGTCTCAGTACTTC.

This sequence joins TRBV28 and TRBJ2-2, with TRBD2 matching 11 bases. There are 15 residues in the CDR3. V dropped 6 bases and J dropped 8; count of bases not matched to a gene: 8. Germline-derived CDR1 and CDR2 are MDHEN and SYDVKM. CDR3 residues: CASREASGRSGELFF. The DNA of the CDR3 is TGTGCCAGCAGAGAGGCTAGCGGGAGGTCGGGGGAGCTGTTTTTT.

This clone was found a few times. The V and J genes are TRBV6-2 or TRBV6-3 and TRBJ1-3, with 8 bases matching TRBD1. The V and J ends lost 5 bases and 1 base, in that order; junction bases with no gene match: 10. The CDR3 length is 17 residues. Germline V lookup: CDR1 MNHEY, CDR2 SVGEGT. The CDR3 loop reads CASSRWTGPRSGNTIYF. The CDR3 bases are TGTGCCAGCAGTCGGTGGACAGGGCCCCGGTCTGGAAACACCATATATTTT.

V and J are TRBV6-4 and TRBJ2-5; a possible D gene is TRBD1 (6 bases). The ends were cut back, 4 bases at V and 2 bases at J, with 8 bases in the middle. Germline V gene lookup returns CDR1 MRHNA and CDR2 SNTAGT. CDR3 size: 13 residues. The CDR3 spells CASSVDSQETQYF. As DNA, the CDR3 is TGTGCCAGCAGTGTGGACAGTCAAGAGACCCAGTACTTC.

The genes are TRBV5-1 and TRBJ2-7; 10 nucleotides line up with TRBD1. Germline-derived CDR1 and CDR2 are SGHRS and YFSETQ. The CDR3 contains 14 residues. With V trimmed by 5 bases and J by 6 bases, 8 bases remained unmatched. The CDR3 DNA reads TGCGCCAGCAGTATAACCGGGACAGGGGTCGAGCAGTACTTC. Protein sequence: CASSITGTGVEQYF.

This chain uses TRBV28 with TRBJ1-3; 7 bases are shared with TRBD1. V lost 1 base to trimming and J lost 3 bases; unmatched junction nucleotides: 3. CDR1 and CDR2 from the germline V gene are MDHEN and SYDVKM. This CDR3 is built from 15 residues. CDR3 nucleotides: TGTGCCAGCAGTTTATATTCAGGGGGTGGAAACACCATATATTTT. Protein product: CASSLYSGGGNTIYF.

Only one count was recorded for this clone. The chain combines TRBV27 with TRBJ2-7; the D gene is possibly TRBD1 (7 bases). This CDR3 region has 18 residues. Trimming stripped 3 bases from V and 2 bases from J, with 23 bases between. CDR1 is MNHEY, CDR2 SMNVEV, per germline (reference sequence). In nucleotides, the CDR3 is TGTGCCAGCAGTTTGCACATCCCCAGGGGGGCGTTCACCTACGAGCAGTACTTC. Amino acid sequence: CASSLHIPRGAFTYEQYF.